Presented here are 10 T cell receptor beta chains from one specimen sequenced in a study of blood T cell repertoires in COVID-19. Only in-frame clones appear in the TCRdb table, and some are missing; sequencing was by immunoSEQ multiplex PCR. The data contain about 270,000 clones, about nine tenths of them seen just once; the ten biggest clones take up about 1.2%. Sequencing input: PBMCs or T cells enriched from blood (not recorded which). These receptors were obtained from a woman between 40 and 55 years old with acute COVID-19.

The chain uses TRBV7-2 and TRBJ1-5, with a weak D call TRBD1 (6 bases). The V end lost 5 bases, the J end lost 10 bases, and 21 bases lay between the germline ends. The CDR3 is 15 amino acids. The germline V gene encodes CDR1 SGHTA and CDR2 FQGNSA. CDR3 sequence reads: CASSLTAGGGEPQHF. The CDR3 DNA sequence: TGTGCCAGCAGCCTCACGGCGGGGGGCGGGGAACCCCAGCATTTT.

This rearrangement joins TRBV19 to TRBJ2-1; tentative D call: TRBD2 (6 bases). This CDR3 region has 15 residues. Germline loops: CDR1 LNHDA, CDR2 SQIVND (reference sequence). Trimming stripped 6 bases from V and 10 bases from J, with 22 bases between. CDR3 bases: TGTGCCAGTAGCCCAGGTAATAGTGGGAGGAGGGAGCAGTTCTTC. Residues: CASSPGNSGRREQFF.

The chain joins TRBV11-3 to TRBJ1-1, with D unresolved. V gave up 1 base and J gave up 0 bases, with 6 bases separating them. Germline values: CDR1 SGHNT, CDR2 YENEEA. The CDR3 extends over 14 amino acids. The CDR3, as DNA: TGTGCCAGCAGCTTAGGACTGATGAACACTGAAGCTTTCTTT. It encodes CASSLGLMNTEAFF.

The rearrangement links TRBV24-1 to TRBJ1-5, with D perhaps matching TRBD1 (6 bases). V lost 4 bases and J 7 bases, leaving 10 bases between the germline ends. CDR1 and CDR2 (germline): KGHDR, SFDVKD. The CDR3 extends over 13 amino acids. CDR3 coding DNA: TGTGCCACCAGTGAACAGGGTGGCCAGCCCCAGCATTTT. Its translation: CATSEQGGQPQHF.

V is TRBV27 and J is TRBJ1-1; 7 positions agree with TRBD1. Trimming at V came to 6 bases and at J to 3 bases, leaving 10 bases not matched to a gene. The CDR3 length is 15 residues. Germline V CDR1 and CDR2: MNHEY, SMNVEV (reference sequence). CDR3 DNA sequence: TGTGCCAGCAGACGACCCGGGACAGTCCACACTGAAGCTTTCTTT. It translates to CASRRPGTVHTEAFF.

This clone showed up just a few times. The rearrangement uses TRBV13 and TRBJ1-3, with D perhaps matching TRBD1 (6 bases). Trimming took off 4 bases at V and 4 bases at J, with 11 bases between the two ends. Germline-derived CDR1 and CDR2 are PRHDT and FYEKMQ (reference sequence). The CDR3 is 14 amino acids. DNA for the CDR3: TGTGCCAGCAGCTGGGGGGGCCCCGGAAACACCATATATTTT. It encodes CASSWGGPGNTIYF.

V is TRBV2 and J is TRBJ1-5, with 9 bases lining up with TRBD1. The trim removed 4 bases at V and 6 bases at J, leaving 7 bases unmatched. The CDR3 extends over 15 amino acids. CDR1 and CDR2 from the germline V gene are SNHLY and FYNNEI. CDR3 bases: TGTGCCAGCAGTGCCCCGGGACAGGGAAGTCAGCCCCAGCATTTT. This gives the protein CASSAPGQGSQPQHF. Filled out from reference TRBV2 and TRBJ1-5, the complete variable domain reads EPEVTQTPSHQVTQMGQEVILRCVPISNHLYFYWYRQILGQKVEFLVSFYNNEISEKSEIFDDQFSVERPDGSNFTLKIRSTKLEDSAMYFCASSAPGQGSQPQHFGDGTRLSIL.

This chain uses TRBV6-4 with TRBJ1-2; D is perhaps TRBD1 (6 bases). From germline, CDR1 is MRHNA and CDR2 SNTAGT. V lost 5 bases and J lost 5, with 12 bases in between. CDR3 length equals 13 residues. CDR3 sequence (DNA): TGTGCCAGCAGTCCGACAGGCATTTATGGCTACACCTTC. Translated, it gives CASSPTGIYGYTF.

The chain is built from TRBV5-4 and TRBJ2-1; TRBD2 matches 8 bases. V shed 0 bases and J 7 bases; nucleotides not matched to a gene: 6. The CDR3 loop spans 15 amino acids. Germline CDR1 SGHNT, CDR2 YYREEE (reference sequence). This CDR3 reads CASSLGREAWNEQFF. CDR3 sequence (DNA): TGTGCCAGCAGCTTGGGGCGGGAGGCCTGGAATGAGCAGTTCTTC.

V gene TRBV11-3 combines with J gene TRBJ1-1; D not certain. Trimming pared 4 bases from V and 2 bases from J, leaving 2 bases between. CDR3 length: 11 amino acids. The germline V gene has CDR1 SGHNT and CDR2 YENEEA. CDR3 in amino acids: CASSSNTEAFF. The CDR3 DNA is TGTGCCAGCAGCTCAAACACTGAAGCTTTCTTT.